Listed below are T cell receptor beta chains from one sample, sequenced in a study of T cell responses to AZD1222 COVID-19 vaccine. The method was immunoSEQ multiplex PCR; TCRdb's version includes in-frame clones alone and lacks a portion of them. The data contain approximately 110,000 clones, about nine tenths of them seen just once; the ten biggest clones take up about 4.2%. Source: peripheral blood, taken on day 0 of AZD1222 vaccination. The receptors were gathered from an adult in good health. Both conserved end residues are part of each CDR3. Fields, in order: CDR3 protein, CDR3 DNA, CDR3 length, clone size, D gene, V gene, J gene. The D gene is left open where the match is weak. Clone size is not always given. Where it is, it says once, few, many or a class for expanded clones.

CASSGQGARGYF	TGTGCCAGCAGCGGACAGGGGGCAAGAGGGTACTTC	12	once	TRBD1	TRBV12-3/TRBV12-4	TRBJ2-7
CASSPWGQGGDIQYF	TGTGCCAGCAGCCCATGGGGACAGGGGGGAGACATTCAGTACTTC	15	NA	TRBD1	TRBV3-1/TRBV3-2	TRBJ2-4
CASSLSAGGRLAKNIQYF	TGTGCCAGCAGTTTGTCAGCGGGAGGGAGACTAGCCAAAAACATTCAGTACTTC	18	NA	TRBD2	TRBV28	TRBJ2-4
CASSWTAYEQYF	TGTGCCAGCAGCTGGACAGCCTACGAGCAGTACTTC	12	once	NA	TRBV11-2	TRBJ2-7
CASSFSGPTGELFF	TGTGCCAGCAGTTTTAGCGGGCCCACCGGGGAGCTGTTTTTT	14	NA	TRBD2	TRBV5-6	TRBJ2-2
CASSQEGQANYGYTF	TGTGCCAGCAGCCAAGAAGGACAGGCAAACTATGGCTACACCTTC	15	NA	TRBD1	TRBV3-1/TRBV3-2	TRBJ1-2
CASSQSFGAGVLRTDTQYF	TGCGCCAGCAGTCAATCCTTCGGGGCGGGAGTCCTCCGGACAGATACGCAGTATTTT	19	NA	TRBD2	TRBV23-1	TRBJ2-3
CASSYEVRGQGGGYTF	TGTGCCAGCAGTTACGAGGTGCGGGGACAGGGAGGTGGCTACACCTTC	16	once	TRBD1	TRBV6-5	TRBJ1-2
CASTRSVSGNTIYF	TGTGCCAGTACCAGAAGCGTCTCTGGAAACACCATATATTTT	14	NA	NA	TRBV7-9	TRBJ1-3
CASSFSRSTDTQYF	TGCGCCAGCAGCTTCTCCCGTAGCACAGATACGCAGTATTTT	14	NA	NA	TRBV5-1	TRBJ2-3
CASSLNGVNGYTF	TGCGCCAGCAGCTTGAACGGGGTGAATGGCTACACCTTC	13	once	NA	TRBV5-1	TRBJ1-2
CASSLGALQETQYF	TGTGCCAGCAGCTTAGGGGCCTTACAAGAGACCCAGTACTTC	14	NA	NA	TRBV7-8	TRBJ2-5
CASSKETTGGYEQYF	TGTGCCAGCAGCAAAGAGACGACAGGGGGCTACGAGCAGTACTTC	15	NA	NA	TRBV21-1	TRBJ2-7
CASSLIADSGNTIYF	TGCGCCAGCAGCTTGATCGCAGACTCTGGAAACACCATATATTTT	15	NA	NA	TRBV5-1	TRBJ1-3
CASSPRGLNTGELFF	TGTGCCAGCAGCCCAAGGGGTCTTAACACCGGGGAGCTGTTTTTT	15	NA	NA	TRBV7-3	TRBJ2-2
CASSAGTGDTIYF	TGTGCCAGCAGCGCCGGGACAGGAGACACCATATATTTT	13	few	TRBD1	TRBV7-9	TRBJ1-3
CASSTGVSGGAGTQYF	TGCGCCAGCAGTACCGGTGTTAGCGGGGGGGCTGGGACCCAGTACTTC	16	NA	TRBD2	TRBV5-1	TRBJ2-5
CSVEVAGGSYGYTF	TGCAGCGTTGAAGTCGCAGGGGGCAGCTATGGCTACACCTTC	14	NA	TRBD1	TRBV29-1	TRBJ1-2
CASRAGDSSYNEQFF	TGCGCCAGCCGGGCGGGGGATAGCTCCTACAATGAGCAGTTCTTC	15	once	TRBD2	TRBV5-1	TRBJ2-1
CSVYGEAKNIQYF	TGCAGCGTTTATGGGGAGGCCAAAAACATTCAGTACTTC	13	NA	NA	TRBV29-1	TRBJ2-4
CASSSLRDRGLEDYGYTF	TGTGCCAGCAGCAGCCTCCGGGACAGGGGGCTGGAAGACTATGGCTACACCTTC	18	NA	TRBD1	TRBV11-2	TRBJ1-2
CASSETLNSGEQYF	TGTGCCAGCAGTGAAACCCTTAATTCGGGCGAGCAGTACTTC	14	NA	NA	TRBV2	TRBJ2-7
CASSTPYGSQETQYF	TGTGCCAGCAGCACCCCTTACGGCTCCCAAGAGACCCAGTACTTC	15	once	NA	TRBV13	TRBJ2-5
CASSGRTGTGTAPLHF	TGTGCCAGTAGTGGGAGAACCGGGACAGGGACCGCACCCCTCCACTTT	16	NA	TRBD1	TRBV19	TRBJ1-6